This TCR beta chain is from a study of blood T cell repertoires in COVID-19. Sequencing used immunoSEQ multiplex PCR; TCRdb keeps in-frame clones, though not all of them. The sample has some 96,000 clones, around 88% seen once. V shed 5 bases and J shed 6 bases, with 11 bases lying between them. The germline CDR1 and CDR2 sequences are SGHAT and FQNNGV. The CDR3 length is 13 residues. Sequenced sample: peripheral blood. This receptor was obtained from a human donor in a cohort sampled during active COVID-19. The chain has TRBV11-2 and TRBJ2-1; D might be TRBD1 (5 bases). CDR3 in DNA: TGTGCCAGCAGCCCAGGGCACTTCAATGAGCAGTTCTTC. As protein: CASSPGHFNEQFF. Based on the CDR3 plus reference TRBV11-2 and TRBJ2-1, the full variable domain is EAGVAQSPRYKIIEKRQSVAFWCNPISGHATLYWYQQILGQGPKLLIQFQNNGVVDDSQLPKDRFSAERLKGVDSTLKIQPAKLEDSAVYLCASSPGHFNEQFFGPGTRLTVL.